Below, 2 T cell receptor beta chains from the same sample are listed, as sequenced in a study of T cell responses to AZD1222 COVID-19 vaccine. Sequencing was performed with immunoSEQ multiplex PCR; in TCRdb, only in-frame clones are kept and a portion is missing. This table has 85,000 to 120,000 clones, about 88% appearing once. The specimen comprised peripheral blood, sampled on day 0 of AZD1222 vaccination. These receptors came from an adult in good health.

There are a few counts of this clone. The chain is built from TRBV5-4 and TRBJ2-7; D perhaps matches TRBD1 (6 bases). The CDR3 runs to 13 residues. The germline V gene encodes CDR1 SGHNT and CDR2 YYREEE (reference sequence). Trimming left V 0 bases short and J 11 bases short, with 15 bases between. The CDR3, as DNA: TGTGCCAGCAGCTTGGGACAGGTAGAGCACGAGTACTTC. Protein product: CASSLGQVEHEYF.

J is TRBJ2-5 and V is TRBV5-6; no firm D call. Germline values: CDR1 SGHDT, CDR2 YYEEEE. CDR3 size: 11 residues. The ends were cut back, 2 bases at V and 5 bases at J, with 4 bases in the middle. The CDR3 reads CASSFGETQYF. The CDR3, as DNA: TGTGCCAGCAGCTTTGGGGAGACCCAGTACTTC. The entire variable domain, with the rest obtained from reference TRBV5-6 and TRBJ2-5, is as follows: DAGVTQSPTHLIKTRGQQVTLRCSPKSGHDTVSWYQQALGQGPQFIFQYYEEEERQRGNFPDRFSGHQFPNYSSELNVNALLLGDSALYLCASSFGETQYFGPGTRLLVL.